This passage covers 25 T cell receptor beta chains from one sample sequenced in a study of blood T cell repertoires in COVID-19. Measured with immunoSEQ multiplex PCR; TCRdb has only the in-frame clones, and not every one. Here the sample spans about 290,000 clones, approximately 80% being singletons. Sequencing input: peripheral blood. The receptors were sampled from a woman between 50 and 59 years old with active or convalescent COVID-19.

This clone was observed a single time. The rearrangement uses TRBV18 and TRBJ2-7, with 9 bases lining up with TRBD2. CDR1 KGHSH and CDR2 LQKENI come from the germline V gene. V shed 3 bases and J 0 bases; nucleotides not matched to a gene: 0. This CDR3 is 14 amino acids long. The CDR3 region is CASSPGLASYEQYF. Here the CDR3 DNA reads TGTGCCAGCTCACCGGGACTAGCCTCCTACGAGCAGTACTTC.

The V gene is TRBV9, the J gene TRBJ1-2; the D gene is possibly TRBD1 (6 bases). Trimming left V 10 bases short and J 4 bases short, with 20 bases between. CDR3 length: 14 amino acids. From germline, CDR1 is SGDLS and CDR2 YYNGEE. The CDR3 is CASGAQGPRYGYTF. CDR3 bases: TGTGCCTCCGGGGCCCAGGGGCCCCGCTATGGCTACACCTTC.

This chain uses TRBV28 with TRBJ2-5, with D possibly matching TRBD1 (5 bases). Trimming removed 8 bases at V and 1 base at J, with 14 bases between. The CDR3 contains 14 residues. Germline lookup yields CDR1 MDHEN and CDR2 SYDVKM. CDR3 protein: CASRSYRSQETQYF. CDR3 bases: TGTGCCAGCCGATCATACAGGTCCCAAGAGACCCAGTACTTC.

The CDR3 is CASSKRGTGGCDKNIQYF. For the CDR3, the DNA is TGTGCCAGCAGCAAAAGGGGGACAGGGGGCTGTGACAAAAACATTCAGTACTTC. The rearrangement links TRBV21-1 to TRBJ2-4; the table calls TRBD1, which could not be checked here. TRBV21-1 is designated a pseudogene. This CDR3 has 18 residues.

The V and J genes are TRBV5-1 and TRBJ1-5; D ambiguous. This CDR3 is built from 15 residues. V shed 0 bases and J shed 2 bases, with 9 bases lying between them. Germline loops: CDR1 SGHRS, CDR2 YFSETQ. The CDR3: CASSLEPAGNQPQHF. The DNA of the CDR3 is TGCGCCAGCAGCTTGGAACCTGCGGGCAATCAGCCCCAGCATTTT.

This clone was counted a few times. The chain employs TRBV10-1 and TRBJ2-5; 10 nucleotides match TRBD2. Germline loops: CDR1 WNHNN, CDR2 SYGVQD (reference sequence). The CDR3 is 15 amino acids. V was clipped by 4 bases and J by 7 bases; unmatched bases: 9. CDR3 DNA: TGCGCCAGCAGTGCCGCAGCGGGAGGGAGGGGGACCCAGTACTTC. It is translated as CASSAAAGGRGTQYF.

This clone has just one count. The V call is TRBV7-2, the J call TRBJ1-6, with D possibly being TRBD1 (6 bases). CDR3 length: 14 residues. The germline V gene encodes CDR1 SGHTA and CDR2 FQGNSA. V lost 4 bases, J lost 5 bases, and 9 bases lay in between. CDR3 coding DNA: TGTGCCAGCAGCTGGACAGCTAATAATTCACCCCTCCACTTT. Its translation: CASSWTANNSPLHF.

This clone was detected once. The CDR3 DNA reads TGTGCCAGCAGCCTGGGACTAGCGGACGAGCAGTACTTC. This encodes CASSLGLADEQYF. The chain joins TRBV3-1 (or the pseudogene TRBV3-2) to TRBJ2-7; 11 nucleotides line up with TRBD2. CDR3 length equals 13 residues. Trimming removed 4 bases from V and 5 bases from J; junction bases left unmatched: 1. Looked up from germline, CDR1 is LGHDT and CDR2 is YNNKEL (reference sequence).

V gene TRBV5-1 combines with J gene TRBJ2-1; D might be TRBD1 (6 bases). The CDR3 is 15 amino acids. V was trimmed by 2 bases and J by 6 bases, leaving 15 bases between them. Germline V lookup: CDR1 SGHRS, CDR2 YFSETQ. DNA of the CDR3: TGCGCCAGCAGCTTAGGACAGTTGGCCTCCAATGAGCAGTTCTTC. Its translation is CASSLGQLASNEQFF.

In its sample, this clone was seen a few times. V is TRBV13 and J is TRBJ1-2; 9 positions agree with TRBD1. Germline lookup yields CDR1 PRHDT and CDR2 FYEKMQ (reference sequence). CDR3 length: 15 amino acids. Unmatched junction bases numbered 10, after V lost 6 bases and J lost 5 bases. CDR3 loop: CASRRDRVTGYGYTF. The CDR3 region has the DNA TGTGCCAGCAGACGGGACAGGGTGACAGGATATGGCTACACCTTC.

The chain joins TRBV6-5 to TRBJ2-7, with TRBD2 identical over 10 bases. The CDR3 sequence is 13 residues long. Trimming at V came to 9 bases and at J to 5 bases, leaving 7 bases not matched to a gene. Per germline, CDR1 MNHEY and CDR2 SVGAGI. The CDR3 region is CASMLAGAHEQYF. The CDR3 coding sequence is TGTGCCAGTATGCTAGCGGGAGCTCACGAGCAGTACTTC.

Of note for this clone: Distinct nucleotide sequences in the sample also encode this CDR3. CDR3 residues: CASSEWGVVGETQYF. The CDR3 bases are TGTGCCAGCAGTGAATGGGGGGTGGTGGGGGAGACCCAGTACTTC. The chain combines TRBV2 with TRBJ2-5; D possibly corresponds to TRBD2 (6 bases). With 2 bases removed from V and 5 bases from J, the gap between germline ends came to 15 bases. This CDR3 region has 15 residues. Germline V gene data show CDR1 as SNHLY and CDR2 as FYNNEI.

This rearrangement joins TRBV28 to TRBJ2-2; 9 positions match TRBD1. Trimming cost V 9 bases and J 4 bases; bases outside gene matches: 15. The length of the CDR3 is 17 residues. The germline CDR1 and CDR2 sequences are MDHEN and SYDVKM. This CDR3 reads CARVVPGQGKSTGELFF. The DNA for the CDR3 is TGTGCCAGAGTAGTCCCGGGACAGGGAAAGAGCACCGGGGAGCTGTTTTTT.

This clone was counted a few times. The chain is built from TRBV5-6 and TRBJ1-1, with 11 bases fitting TRBD1. Germline values: CDR1 SGHDT, CDR2 YYEEEE. The CDR3 runs 18 residues. V gave up 4 bases and J gave up 0 bases; unmatched junction bases: 11. The CDR3 DNA is TGTGCCAGCAGCCGTTTGGGGACAGGGGGTCGTCTGAACACTGAAGCTTTCTTT. Residues: CASSRLGTGGRLNTEAFF.

The chain employs TRBV6-6 and TRBJ1-2; 9 nucleotides align to TRBD1. This CDR3 is 15 amino acids long. The junction had 7 bases not matched to a gene; V was cut back by 0 bases and J by 8 bases. Germline assignment: CDR1 MNHNY and CDR2 SVGAGI (reference sequence). The DNA of the CDR3 is TGTGCCAGCAGTTACTCGGGACAGGGCATAGAGGGCTACACCTTC. Its translation: CASSYSGQGIEGYTF.

The rearrangement links TRBV5-1 to TRBJ2-5, with 7 bases fitting TRBD2. CDR3 length equals 14 residues. Losses at the gene ends were 1 base for V and 5 bases for J; bases not matched to a gene: 5. Germline V gene data show CDR1 as SGHRS and CDR2 as YFSETQ. CDR3 DNA: TGCGCCAGCAGCTTGATTAGCGGGCAGGAGACCCAGTACTTC. Translated, it gives CASSLISGQETQYF.

The chain links TRBV21-1 to TRBJ2-6; TRBD1, the D gene given by the table, was not confirmed from the DNA. TRBV21-1 counts as a pseudogene. The CDR3 extends over 19 amino acids. CDR3 sequence (DNA): TGTGCCAGCAGCAAAGGAGGGACAGGGCTTTCGGCTGGGGCCAACGTCCTGACTTTC. This gives the protein CASSKGGTGLSAGANVLTF.

The rearrangement uses TRBV2 and TRBJ1-1; possible D gene TRBD1, 5 bases. The V gene's germline CDR1 is SNHLY and CDR2 FYNNEI. This CDR3 is 14 amino acids long. V lost 7 bases to trimming and J lost 3 bases, with 15 bases between them. The CDR3 coding sequence is TGTGCCAGCAACTCCCAGGGAGGGTACACTGAAGCTTTCTTT. Amino acid sequence: CASNSQGGYTEAFF.

The chain recombines TRBV4-1 with TRBJ1-2; D is possibly TRBD1 (5 bases). This CDR3 comprises 15 residues. Looked up from germline, CDR1 is MGHRA and CDR2 is YSYEKL. V was clipped by 5 bases and J by 4 bases, with 17 bases between them. CDR3 in amino acids: CASSAEGTGLYGYTF. For the CDR3, the DNA is TGCGCCAGCAGCGCGGAGGGGACGGGTCTCTATGGCTACACCTTC.

The chain has TRBV5-1 and TRBJ2-7; 16 bases are a match to TRBD2. J gave up 0 bases and V 8 bases, and 14 bases lay outside the gene matches. Looked up from germline, CDR1 is SGHRS and CDR2 is YFSETQ. There are 19 residues in the CDR3. The CDR3 DNA reads as TGCGCCAGTTCCCTGGGCGGGACTAGCGGGAGGGGGCTCTCCTACGAGCAGTACTTC. Protein: CASSLGGTSGRGLSYEQYF.

The chain joins TRBV29-1 to TRBJ1-4; D not resolved. Germline values: CDR1 SQVTM, CDR2 ANQGSEA. The CDR3 spans 13 residues. V lost 6 bases to trimming and J lost 2 bases, with 10 bases between them. For the CDR3, the DNA is TGCAGCGTCGACACAAACACTAATGAAAAACTGTTTTTT. This sequence encodes CSVDTNTNEKLFF.

The chain employs TRBV24-1 and TRBJ2-1, with 9 bases lining up with TRBD2. V lost 7 bases and J lost 0; bases outside the gene matches: 12. The V gene's germline CDR1 is KGHDR and CDR2 SFDVKD. CDR3 length equals 18 residues. DNA for the CDR3: TGTGCCACCAGCAAAAGGCTAGCGGGGACGAGCTCCTACAATGAGCAGTTCTTC. It encodes CATSKRLAGTSSYNEQFF.

This clone appeared a few times. The rearrangement uses TRBV28 and TRBJ2-7; a weak D match, TRBD1 (9 bases). Deletions cut 8 bases from V and 0 bases from J, with 14 bases between. In germline, CDR1 is MDHEN, CDR2 SYDVKM. The CDR3 has 14 residues. CDR3 residues: CASGTGTSSYEQYF. The CDR3 DNA is TGTGCCAGCGGGACAGGGACTAGCTCCTACGAGCAGTACTTC.

CDR3 amino acids: CASSPQRAGETQYF. The DNA for the CDR3 is TGTGCCAGCAGCCCCCAGCGGGCCGGGGAGACCCAGTACTTC. V gene TRBV7-2 combines with J gene TRBJ2-5; possibly TRBD2 for D (6 bases). Per the germline V gene, CDR1 is SGHTA and CDR2 is FQGNSA. The CDR3 covers 14 residues. Trimming removed 5 bases from V and 5 bases from J, with 15 bases in between.

This clone was detected a few times. The chain has TRBV19 and TRBJ2-7; maybe TRBD1 (5 bases). Germline lookup yields CDR1 LNHDA and CDR2 SQIVND (reference sequence). This CDR3 has 17 amino acids. V was shortened by 7 bases and J by 6 bases, with 28 bases between the two germline ends. CDR3 protein: CASTPAWQGSSFGEQYF. CDR3 nucleotide sequence: TGTGCCAGTACCCCCGCTTGGCAGGGAAGCTCTTTTGGCGAGCAGTACTTC.